Given below is one T cell receptor beta chain in context. The sample originates from a study of T cell changes during pregnancy in multiple sclerosis. Germline CDR1 is LNHDA and CDR2 is SQIVND (reference sequence). Trimming removed 9 bases from V and 2 bases from J; junction bases left unmatched: 9. This CDR3 contains 15 residues. TCRdb's table, derived via immunoSEQ multiplex PCR, lists solely in-frame clones and lacks some. This table holds more than 10,000 clones, roughly 90% found once. The rearrangement joins TRBV19 to TRBJ1-2, with 10 bases matching TRBD1. The sequenced sample was CD8+ T cells from peripheral blood mononuclear cells, obtained in the first trimester of pregnancy. The clonotype comes from a female donor with multiple sclerosis, enrolled in a pregnancy study. The CDR3: CASVRDRGTNYGYTF. Here the CDR3 DNA reads TGTGCCAGCGTGAGGGACAGGGGAACAAACTATGGCTACACCTTC.